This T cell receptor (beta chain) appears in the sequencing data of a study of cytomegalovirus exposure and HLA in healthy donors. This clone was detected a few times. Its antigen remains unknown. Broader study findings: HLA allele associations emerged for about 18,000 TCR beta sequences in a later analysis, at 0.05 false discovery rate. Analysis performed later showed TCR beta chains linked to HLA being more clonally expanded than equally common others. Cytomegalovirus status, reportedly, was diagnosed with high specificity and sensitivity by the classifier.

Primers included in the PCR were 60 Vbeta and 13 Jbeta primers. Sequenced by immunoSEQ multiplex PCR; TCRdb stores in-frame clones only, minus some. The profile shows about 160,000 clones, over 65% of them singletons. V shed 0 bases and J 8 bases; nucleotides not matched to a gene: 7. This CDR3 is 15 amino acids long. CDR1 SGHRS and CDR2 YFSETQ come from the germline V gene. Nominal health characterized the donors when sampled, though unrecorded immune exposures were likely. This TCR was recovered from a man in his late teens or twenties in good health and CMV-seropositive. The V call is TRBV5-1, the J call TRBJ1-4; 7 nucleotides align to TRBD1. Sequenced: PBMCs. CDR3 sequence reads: CASSLGQGWDEKLFF. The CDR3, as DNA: TGCGCCAGCAGCTTGGGACAGGGCTGGGACGAAAAACTGTTTTTT.